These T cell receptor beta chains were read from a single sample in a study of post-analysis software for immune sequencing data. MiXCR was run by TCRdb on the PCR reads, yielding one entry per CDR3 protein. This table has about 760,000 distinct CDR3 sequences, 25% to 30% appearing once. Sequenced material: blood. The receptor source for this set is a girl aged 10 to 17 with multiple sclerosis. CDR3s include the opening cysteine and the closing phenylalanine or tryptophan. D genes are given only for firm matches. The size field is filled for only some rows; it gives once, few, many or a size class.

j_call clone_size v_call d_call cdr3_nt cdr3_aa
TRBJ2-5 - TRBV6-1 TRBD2 TGTGCCAGCACCCTAGTCGGGGGGGCGGGCGAGACCCAGTACTTC CASTLVGGAGETQYF
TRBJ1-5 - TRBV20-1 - TGCAGTGCTAGGAGCGCTGGGGGCAATCAGCCCCAGCATTTT CSARSAGGNQPQHF
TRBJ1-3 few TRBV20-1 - TGCAGTGCTAGTGGTATCCCGGGACGGGGAAACACCATATATTTT CSASGIPGRGNTIYF
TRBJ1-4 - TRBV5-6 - TGTGCCAGCAGCCCTTTGGGAGCCCCCAAACTGTTTTTT CASSPLGAPKLFF
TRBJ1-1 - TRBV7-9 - TGTGCCAGCAGCTTAATCGCGGATCTGGGGTTTAACACTGAAGCTTTCTTT CASSLIADLGFNTEAFF
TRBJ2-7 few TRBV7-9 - TGTGCCAGCAGCCCAGTTAGGGGGGGAAAGGACGAGCAGTACTTC CASSPVRGGKDEQYF
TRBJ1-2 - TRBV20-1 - TGCAGTGAGAGCGACGGGTATGGCTACACCTTC CSESDGYGYTF
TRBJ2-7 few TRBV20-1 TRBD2 TGCAGTGCTATAATAGCGGGAGTGTACGAGCAGTACTTC CSAIIAGVYEQYF
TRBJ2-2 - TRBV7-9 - TGTGCCAGCACCCGAGACACCGGGGAGCTGTTTTTT CASTRDTGELFF
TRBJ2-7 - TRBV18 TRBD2 TGTGCCAGCTCTCCCGGGACTGGCGGGAGTGTGCAGTACTTC CASSPGTGGSVQYF
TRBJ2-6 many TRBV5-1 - TGCGCCAGCAGCTGGGGCCACCCACAATACCAGTTGAGCTCTGGGGCCAACGTCCTGACTTTC CASSWGHPQYQLSSGANVLTF
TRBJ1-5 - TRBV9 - TGTGCCAGCAGCGTAGGAGCCGGGGGCGCTTCCCAGCCCCAGCATTTT CASSVGAGGASQPQHF
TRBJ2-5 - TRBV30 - TGTGCCTGGAGTCCACGTATGGGGGTCGGTGAGGAGACCCAGTACTTC CAWSPRMGVGEETQYF
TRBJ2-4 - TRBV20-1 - TGCAGTGCTAGGGGGATCGGCAGGGGAAACATTCAGTACTTC CSARGIGRGNIQYF
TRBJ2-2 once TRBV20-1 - TGCAGTGCTAGAAGCCCCGAAAACACCGGGGAGCTGTTTTTT CSARSPENTGELFF
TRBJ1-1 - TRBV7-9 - TGTGCCAGCAGCCCCCTGACAGGCGGGAACACTGAAGCTTTCTTT CASSPLTGGNTEAFF
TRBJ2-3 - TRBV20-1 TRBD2 TGCAGTGCTAGAGAGGACCCGAGACTAGCGGGACTCTTGTATTTT CSAREDPRLAGLLYF
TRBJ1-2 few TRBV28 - TGTGCCAGCAGCCTCCCCTCGGGGGGGGCAGCCTATGGCTACACCTTC CASSLPSGGAAYGYTF
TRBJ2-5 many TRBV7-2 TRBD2 TGTGCCAGCAGCAAAAAGGTGCCTAGCGGGAGCGGGGGAAGAGAGACCCAGTACTTC CASSKKVPSGSGGRETQYF
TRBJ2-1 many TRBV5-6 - TGTGCCAGCAGCTTGGAGACTAGCAATGAGCAGTTCTTC CASSLETSNEQFF
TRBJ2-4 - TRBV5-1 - TGCGCCAGCAGCCCAGACATGGGGGCCAAAAACATTCAGTACTTC CASSPDMGAKNIQYF
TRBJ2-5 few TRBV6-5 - TGTGCCAGCGCACGGCAAGAGACCCAGTACTTC CASARQETQYF